Listed here are 14 T cell receptor beta chains from one sample, sequenced in a study of blood T cells in healthy people across ages. Primers used in a second PCR of about 6 to 11 cycles were a sample-barcoded 5' primer and a J-beta primer mix. TCRdb redid the calling of the 5' RACE reads with MiXCR, one entry per CDR3 protein. The sample gives hundreds of thousands of distinct CDR3 sequences, 46% of which show up once; 15% to 20% is in the top ten. What was sequenced was blood. The origin of the receptors is an elderly man in good health.

The chain combines TRBV20-1 with TRBJ2-3; TRBD1 aligns across 9 bases. Germline V gives CDR1 DFQATT, CDR2 SNEGSKA (reference sequence). This CDR3 region has 17 residues. Losses at the gene ends were 6 bases for V and 3 bases for J; bases not matched to a gene: 16. The CDR3 nucleotides are TGCAGTGCCATCGGCAATGAGGACAGGGGAGTGACAGATACGCAGTATTTT. This sequence encodes CSAIGNEDRGVTDTQYF.

The rearrangement links TRBV29-1 to TRBJ2-1, with TRBD1 identical over 11 bases. With 2 bases clipped from V and 9 bases from J, the junction kept 12 bases outside the gene matches. CDR3 size: 16 residues. Germline CDR1 SQVTM, CDR2 ANQGSEA. The CDR3 region has the DNA TGCAGCGTTGAACTATCCGGGACAGGGGGAGCAGGTGAGCAGTTCTTC. It encodes CSVELSGTGGAGEQFF.

The V gene is TRBV5-6, the J gene TRBJ2-1; D might be TRBD1 (6 bases). The CDR3 contains 16 residues. Germline values: CDR1 SGHDT, CDR2 YYEEEE. V was cut by 1 base and J by 1 base, with 12 bases left in between. The CDR3 region has the DNA TGTGCCAGCAGCTTGAAAGGGGGTAATTCCTACAATGAGCAGTTCTTC. Translation: CASSLKGGNSYNEQFF.

In the case of this clonotype: A read error may account for a junction end that differs from germline. The rearrangement uses TRBV2 and TRBJ1-5; TRBD1 agrees at 8 bases. This CDR3 is 14 amino acids long. CDR1 and CDR2 from the germline V gene are SNHLY and FYNNEI. This CDR3 reads CASNVRTGKQPRHF. CDR3 nucleotides: TGTGCCAGCAACGTCAGGACAGGGAAGCAGCCCCGGCATTTT.

The chain joins TRBV28 to TRBJ1-1; D is unclear. The CDR3 covers 14 residues. V shed 4 bases and J shed 4 bases, with 13 bases lying between them. From germline, CDR1 is MDHEN and CDR2 SYDVKM. The CDR3 coding sequence is TGTGCCAGCAGTTCTTTAGAAGGAGGCACTGAAGCTTTCTTT. Its translation is CASSSLEGGTEAFF.

This clonotype was found many times. V is TRBV9 and J is TRBJ2-1; no clear D gene. The CDR3 totals 12 residues. CDR1 and CDR2 from the germline V gene are SGDLS and YYNGEE. Trimming removed 1 base from V and 6 bases from J, with 5 bases in between. This CDR3 is CASSVNSNEQFF. As DNA, the CDR3 is TGTGCCAGCAGCGTAAACAGCAATGAGCAGTTCTTC.

The chain joins TRBV7-3 to TRBJ2-5; TRBD2 matches at 14 bases. The CDR3 loop spans 16 amino acids. J lost 11 bases, V lost 3 bases, and 11 bases had no gene match. CDR1 SGHTA and CDR2 FQGTGA come from the germline V gene. The CDR3 here is CASSFPGLAGENEQYF. CDR3 coding DNA: TGTGCCAGCAGCTTTCCGGGACTAGCGGGAGAGAATGAGCAGTACTTC.

This clonotype has only one observation. The chain links TRBV7-8 to TRBJ2-5; 8 bases are shared with TRBD1. CDR1 and CDR2 (germline): SGHVS, FQNEAQ. The CDR3 length is 18 residues. With 5 bases clipped from V and 5 bases from J, the junction kept 19 bases outside the gene matches. For the CDR3, the DNA is TGTGCCAGCAGCCCTCGACGGGGCGGACAGGGTGGGTTGGAGACCCAGTACTTC. Its translation: CASSPRRGGQGGLETQYF.

A remark on this clonotype: No conserved phenylalanine or tryptophan is present at the end of the CDR3, so a read error is the likely explanation. The rearrangement joins TRBV5-1 to TRBJ2-5; TRBD2 aligns across 8 bases. Trimming cost V 1 base and J 2 bases; bases outside gene matches: 4. The CDR3 contains 15 residues. In germline, CDR1 is SGHRS, CDR2 YFSETQ. The CDR3 spells CASSLRASGQETQYL. The CDR3, as DNA: TGCGCCAGCAGCTTGAGGGCTAGCGGGCAAGAGACCCAGTACTTG.

This clonotype appeared a few times. The rearrangement joins TRBV7-2 to TRBJ1-4, with D unclear. Trimming left V 1 base short and J 4 bases short, with 10 bases between. Germline CDR1 SGHTA, CDR2 FQGNSA. The CDR3 length is 15 residues. CDR3 in DNA: TGTGCCAGCAGCTTAGGCCCGGGGAATAATGAAAAACTGTTTTTT. Its protein product is CASSLGPGNNEKLFF.

V and J are TRBV11-2 and TRBJ2-6; 8 bases line up with TRBD1. V trimming: 0 bases; J trimming: 0 bases; junction bases outside the gene matches: 7. The CDR3 extends over 19 amino acids. Germline-derived CDR1 and CDR2 are SGHAT and FQNNGV. The CDR3 region has the DNA TGTGCCAGCAGCTTAGACCCAGGGGGCCTCATCTCTGGGGCCAACGTCCTGACTTTC. Amino acid sequence: CASSLDPGGLISGANVLTF.

The genes are TRBV6-2 or TRBV6-3 and TRBJ2-5; TRBD2 might be the D (5 bases). Trimming removed 0 bases at V and 5 bases at J, with 10 bases between. The CDR3 spans 14 residues. The V gene's germline CDR1 is MNHEY and CDR2 SVGEGT. The CDR3 loop is CASSYSSSFETQYF. CDR3 nucleotides: TGTGCCAGCAGTTACTCATCTAGCTTTGAGACCCAGTACTTC.

The DNA of the CDR3 is TGTGCCAGCAGTGCTCTAGCGGGGCAGTTCTTC. This encodes CASSALAGQFF. The chain has TRBV25-1 and TRBJ2-1, with 8 bases lining up with TRBD2. J was trimmed by 12 bases and V by 4 bases; bases with no gene match: 2. CDR3 size: 11 residues. Germline values: CDR1 MGHDK, CDR2 SYGVNS.

The J gene is TRBJ2-7, the V gene TRBV3-1; 8 bases fit TRBD2. V was pared by 1 base and J by 7 bases, with 12 bases of the junction left unmatched. CDR3 length: 16 amino acids. In germline, CDR1 is LGHDT, CDR2 YNNKEL (reference sequence). This CDR3 reads CASSQAGLAYYNEQYF. DNA for the CDR3: TGTGCCAGCAGCCAAGCTGGACTAGCCTATTACAATGAGCAGTACTTC.